This TCR beta chain emerged from a study of T cell responses to AZD1222 COVID-19 vaccine. General observations from the study: Just a handful of AZD1222 recipients were seropositive at baseline. The reported proportion of spike-specific TCRs targeting unmutated variant regions was nearly half.

The assay was immunoSEQ multiplex PCR, and TCRdb's table has in-frame clones only and misses some. This repertoire shows about 94,000 clones, around nine tenths found once; its top ten account for approximately 12%. Per the germline V gene, CDR1 is SGHTA and CDR2 is FQGNSA. V gave up 1 base and J gave up 5 bases; unmatched junction bases: 5. There are 15 residues in the CDR3. Concerning this clone: The target antigen is unknown.

Source: peripheral blood, taken on day 0 of AZD1222 vaccination. The chain recombines TRBV7-2 with TRBJ2-1; 7 positions agree with TRBD2. This TCR came from an adult in good health. CDR3 in amino acids: CASSLEAGNHNEQFF. The CDR3 bases are TGTGCCAGCAGCTTAGAAGCGGGGAATCACAATGAGCAGTTCTTC.